These 24 T cell receptor beta chains share one sample of origin, sequenced in a study of cytomegalovirus exposure and HLA in healthy donors. PCR primers comprised 60 Vbeta and 13 Jbeta primers. Only in-frame clones appear in the TCRdb table, and some are missing; sequencing was by immunoSEQ multiplex PCR. This sample has over 150,000 clones, with about 70% found just once. Sequenced sample: PBMCs. The receptors stem from a woman aged 18-35 years in good health and CMV-seropositive.

The V gene is TRBV6-5, the J gene TRBJ1-1, with 10 bases aligning to TRBD1. The CDR3 has 13 amino acids. V gave up 6 bases and J gave up 10 bases; unmatched junction bases: 8. Germline-derived CDR1 and CDR2 are MNHEY and SVGAGI. As DNA, the CDR3 is TGTGCCAGCAGCAGGACAGGGGGAAATGGAGCTTTCTTT. Protein: CASSRTGGNGAFF.

The V call is TRBV27, the J call TRBJ1-5; D gene ambiguous. Trimming took 6 bases from V and 0 from J, leaving 21 bases between them. The germline V gene encodes CDR1 MNHEY and CDR2 SMNVEV (reference sequence). This CDR3 has 18 amino acids. The CDR3 sequence: CASSPFGGGIYSNQPQHF. The CDR3 region has the DNA TGTGCCAGCAGCCCTTTCGGAGGAGGGATATATAGCAATCAGCCCCAGCATTTT.

CDR3 loop: CASRSEAGEGSYNEQFF. The CDR3 coding sequence is TGCGCCAGCCGCAGTGAGGCGGGGGAGGGGTCCTACAATGAGCAGTTCTTC. The gene calls are TRBV4-3 and TRBJ2-1, with 7 bases aligning to TRBD2. The CDR3 sequence is 17 residues long. V dropped 8 bases and J dropped 1; count of bases not matched to a gene: 14. The germline gives CDR1 LGHNA, CDR2 YSLEER.

This chain links TRBV18 with TRBJ1-3; 7 nucleotides align to TRBD1. The CDR3 is made up of 18 amino acids. The J segment lost 2 bases and the V segment lost 3 bases, leaving 13 bases of the junction unmatched. CDR1 KGHSH and CDR2 LQKENI come from the germline V gene. CDR3 in DNA: TGTGCCAGCTCACCCCAAGATTTAGGGACAGCAACTGGAAACACCATATATTTT. It is translated as CASSPQDLGTATGNTIYF.

The chain employs TRBV4-1 and TRBJ1-6, with D perhaps TRBD1 (5 bases). Germline V gene data show CDR1 as MGHRA and CDR2 as YSYEKL. The CDR3 is 17 residues long. With 2 bases removed from V and 2 bases from J, the gap between germline ends came to 13 bases. The CDR3 loop reads CASSQYSPGAYNSPLHF. CDR3 nucleotide sequence: TGCGCCAGCAGCCAATACTCACCGGGGGCCTATAATTCACCCCTCCACTTT.

CDR3 coding DNA: TGTGCCAGCAGTGCTTGGACAGGGAACACTGAAGCTTTCTTT. It encodes CASSAWTGNTEAFF. The chain recombines TRBV6-5 with TRBJ1-1; the match to TRBD1 covers 7 bases. Germline-derived CDR1 and CDR2 are MNHEY and SVGAGI. The junction had 4 bases not matched to a gene; V was cut back by 5 bases and J by 1 base. The CDR3 length is 14 residues.

Only a few counts were recorded for this clone. The chain uses TRBV30 and TRBJ2-2; TRBD1 might be the D (6 bases). The V end was cut by 3 bases, the J end by 2 bases, with 10 bases between. The CDR3 loop spans 14 amino acids. CDR1 is GTSNPN, CDR2 SVGIG, per germline (reference sequence). The CDR3 DNA reads as TGTGCCTGGAGATCAGGGGTCAACACCGGGGAGCTGTTTTTT. It specifies CAWRSGVNTGELFF.

This clone was counted between two and nine times. V gene TRBV6-6 combines with J gene TRBJ1-2; TRBD1 matches 10 bases. Germline V gene sequence: CDR1 MNHNY, CDR2 SVGAGI (reference sequence). V was pared by 2 bases and J by 3 bases, with 6 bases of the junction left unmatched. The CDR3 sequence is 16 residues long. The CDR3 region has the DNA TGTGCCAGCAGTTACACCCTGACAGGGGGCGACTATGGCTACACCTTC. This sequence encodes CASSYTLTGGDYGYTF.

In this sample, this clone turned up a few times. This chain links TRBV5-1 with TRBJ2-1; D gene ambiguous. Germline assignment: CDR1 SGHRS and CDR2 YFSETQ. V lost 0 bases and J 6 bases, leaving 7 bases between the germline ends. The CDR3 length is 13 residues. CDR3 nucleotide sequence: TGCGCCAGCAGCTTGGGGGCTCCCAATGAGCAGTTCTTC. It encodes CASSLGAPNEQFF.

The gene calls are TRBV2 and TRBJ1-2; 9 bases fit TRBD1. This CDR3 has 13 amino acids. Germline V gene lookup returns CDR1 SNHLY and CDR2 FYNNEI. The V segment lost 7 bases and the J segment 4 bases; nucleotides outside the gene matches: 4. Here the CDR3 reads CASIGTGFYGYTF. The CDR3 DNA sequence: TGTGCCAGCATCGGGACAGGGTTCTATGGCTACACCTTC.

J is TRBJ1-2 and V is TRBV2; weak D call: TRBD1 (5 bases). With 5 bases removed from V and 5 bases from J, the gap between germline ends came to 18 bases. Germline CDR1 is SNHLY and CDR2 is FYNNEI. The CDR3 has 15 residues. DNA for the CDR3: TGTGCCAGCAGTTGGGCAGGGTCAAGGTGGTATGGCTACACCTTC. Encoded protein: CASSWAGSRWYGYTF. Drawing the rest from reference TRBV2 and TRBJ1-2, the complete variable domain is EPEVTQTPSHQVTQMGQEVILRCVPISNHLYFYWYRQILGQKVEFLVSFYNNEISEKSEIFDDQFSVERPDGSNFTLKIRSTKLEDSAMYFCASSWAGSRWYGYTFGSGTRLTVV.

This clone was seen only a few times. The chain joins TRBV6-1 to TRBJ1-4; 8 bases agree with TRBD1. Germline V gene sequence: CDR1 MNHNS, CDR2 SASEGT. The CDR3 totals 15 residues. V was pared by 6 bases and J by 8 bases, with 11 bases of the junction left unmatched. For the CDR3, the DNA is TGTGCCAGCAGACTTACGACAGGGGCAAGCGAAAAACTGTTTTTT. This translates into CASRLTTGASEKLFF.

The rearrangement joins TRBV18 to TRBJ2-3; no definite D call. Trimming left V 0 bases short and J 6 bases short, with 7 bases between. The germline CDR1 and CDR2 sequences are KGHSH and LQKENI. There are 13 residues in the CDR3. The CDR3 reads CASSPPAVDTQYF. The CDR3, as DNA: TGTGCCAGCTCACCACCTGCAGTGGATACGCAGTATTTT.

The V gene is TRBV15, the J gene TRBJ2-2; D gene unclear. With 0 bases removed from V and 4 bases from J, the gap between germline ends came to 6 bases. This CDR3 spans 14 amino acids. Germline V gene sequence: CDR1 LNHNV, CDR2 YYDKDF (reference sequence). The CDR3, as DNA: TGTGCCACCAGCAGAGATTGGAGCACCGGGGAGCTGTTTTTT. This gives the protein CATSRDWSTGELFF.

The chain has TRBV7-2 and TRBJ2-3; D is possibly TRBD2 (7 bases). Germline V gives CDR1 SGHTA, CDR2 FQGNSA. This CDR3 is built from 15 residues. Trimming took off 6 bases at V and 5 bases at J, with 18 bases between the two ends. In nucleotides, the CDR3 is TGTGCCAGCAGTCTAATCGCGGGGGCGGGAGATACGCAGTATTTT. Its translation: CASSLIAGAGDTQYF.

The sample holds a few counts of this clone. The chain joins TRBV6-1 to TRBJ2-1; 7 bases are shared with TRBD2. The germline V gene encodes CDR1 MNHNS and CDR2 SASEGT. The CDR3 has 12 residues. V lost 8 bases to trimming and J lost 7 bases; unmatched junction nucleotides: 5. This CDR3 reads CASYAGVNEQFF. As DNA, the CDR3 is TGTGCCAGCTACGCGGGAGTAAATGAGCAGTTCTTC.

Notes on this clone: In the same sample, other DNA sequences code for this CDR3. J is TRBJ2-7 and V is TRBV9; D is ambiguous. The CDR3 is made up of 13 amino acids. The ends were cut back, 4 bases at V and 1 base at J, with 9 bases in the middle. Germline values: CDR1 SGDLS, CDR2 YYNGEE. This CDR3 is CASSQTPSYEQYF. The CDR3 bases are TGTGCCAGCAGCCAGACTCCATCCTACGAGCAGTACTTC. Variable domain in full (rest from reference TRBV9 and TRBJ2-7): DSGVTQTPKHLITATGQRVTLRCSPRSGDLSVYWYQQSLDQGLQFLIQYYNGEERAKGNILERFSAQQFPDLHSELNLSSLELGDSALYFCASSQTPSYEQYFGPGTRLTVT.

The CDR3 DNA is TGTGCCAGCAGTAGGGGACAGGGGGTTAGCTCCTACGAGCAGTACTTC. Residues: CASSRGQGVSSYEQYF. The rearrangement joins TRBV28 to TRBJ2-7, with 11 bases that match TRBD1. The V gene's germline CDR1 is MDHEN and CDR2 SYDVKM. CDR3 length: 16 residues. The ends lost 5 bases at V and 0 bases at J; junction bases unmatched: 6.

This clone has more than one count but fewer than ten. The chain joins TRBV19 to TRBJ1-2; D is uncertain. The CDR3 consists of 12 residues. Germline lookup yields CDR1 LNHDA and CDR2 SQIVND (reference sequence). V dropped 3 bases and J dropped 5 bases, with 7 bases sitting between them. The CDR3 reads CASSMGGYGYTF. For the CDR3, the DNA is TGTGCCAGTAGTATGGGAGGGTATGGCTACACCTTC.

V usage is TRBV29-1 and J usage is TRBJ1-2; D remains unclear. V gave up 4 bases and J gave up 4 bases, with 7 bases separating them. The CDR3 has 11 residues. CDR1 and CDR2 (germline): SQVTM, ANQGSEA. DNA for the CDR3: TGCAGCGTTGCCGGGATCTATGGCTACACCTTC. It encodes CSVAGIYGYTF.

The chain employs TRBV6-6 and TRBJ1-4; TRBD1 is a possible D gene (6 bases). V lost 8 bases to trimming and J lost 3 bases, with 13 bases between them. Germline V gene lookup returns CDR1 MNHNY and CDR2 SVGAGI (reference sequence). The CDR3 length is 14 residues. This CDR3 reads CASVNREANEKLFF. The CDR3 DNA reads as TGTGCCAGCGTAAACAGGGAAGCTAATGAAAAACTGTTTTTT.

The sample holds a few counts of this clone. The chain has TRBV6-5 and TRBJ1-1, with D unresolved. Germline V gene data show CDR1 as MNHEY and CDR2 as SVGAGI. The CDR3 is made up of 13 amino acids. V was cut by 6 bases and J by 0 bases, with 8 bases left in between. CDR3 DNA sequence: TGTGCCAGCAGCCCCGGTTTGAACACTGAAGCTTTCTTT. The encoded protein is CASSPGLNTEAFF.

The V gene is TRBV5-4, the J gene TRBJ2-7; 11 bases are a match to TRBD2. V shed 4 bases, J shed 6 bases, and the junction held 12 bases outside the gene matches. This CDR3 is 16 amino acids long. The germline gives CDR1 SGHNT, CDR2 YYREEE (reference sequence). The CDR3 DNA is TGTGCCAGCAGCCCCCTAGCGGGAGGAGGCCCGAGCGAGCAGTACTTC. It codes for CASSPLAGGGPSEQYF.

V and J are TRBV6-1 and TRBJ2-3; 9 bases match TRBD2. Germline V gene lookup returns CDR1 MNHNS and CDR2 SASEGT. Trimming took 2 bases from V and 3 from J; bases not matched to a gene: 3. CDR3 length equals 15 residues. Here the CDR3 DNA reads TGTGCCAGCAGTGAAAGGCGGGAGGGTACAGATACGCAGTATTTT. Translation: CASSERREGTDTQYF.